This T cell receptor beta chain was identified during a study of T cells expressing NK-cell markers. Looking at the study overall: The TCR beta repertoires originated in sorted CD3+CD56+NKG2C+, CD3+CD56+NKG2C- and CD3+CD56-NKG2C+ T cells. Of eight sequenced donors, seven were HCMV-seropositive and one HCMV-seronegative.

5'RACE template switching with UMIs generated TCR beta cDNA. TCRdb re-called the 5' RACE reads and catalogs CDR3 proteins one per entry, DNA excluded. This sample's table has 200,000 to 300,000 distinct CDR3 sequences. The CDR3 spans 12 residues. The sequenced sample was blood T cells: a sorted CD56 or NKG2C T cell subset, CD4+ or CD8+ T cells, or bulk PBMC T cells (not recorded which). The V and J genes are TRBV12-3 or TRBV12-4 and TRBJ2-1. The receptor's source is a man between 18 and 35 years old in good health. CDR3 sequence reads: CASSLSGRKQFF.